This TCR beta chain was obtained from a study of PD-L1 blockade in urothelial cancer. Across the study: T cell content in blood samples showed a median of about 150,000.

Spiking each PCR with synthetic TCR analog templates was performed. The repertoire was sequenced with immunoSEQ multiplex PCR; TCRdb's copy has only in-frame clones and lacks some. The table includes more than 55,000 clones, roughly four fifths detected once. On this clone: Its target is unknown.

Germline CDR1 and CDR2: MNHNS and SASEGT. The CDR3 consists of 12 residues. Study-level results: Tumor-associated blood clones were expanded more by durable-benefit patients at 3 weeks.

The time point: pretreatment peripheral blood. The source of this sequence is a man aged 65 to 79 with urothelial cancer. The gene calls are TRBV6-1 and TRBJ2-5, with a possible D match to TRBD1 (6 bases). This specimen was PBMCs, taken around atezolizumab (anti-PD-L1) treatment. CDR3 protein: CVQRSTGETQYF. CDR3 DNA: TGTGTCCAGCGGTCAACAGGGGAGACCCAGTACTTC.